Described below is a single T cell receptor beta chain sequence and its context. The CDR3 contains 13 residues. The germline gives CDR1 MNHNS, CDR2 SASEGT. Trimming pared 2 bases from V and 7 bases from J, leaving 6 bases between. This sample is part of a study of blood T cell repertoires in COVID-19. Sequencing was performed with immunoSEQ multiplex PCR; in TCRdb, only in-frame clones are kept and a portion is missing. The table lists 210,000 or so clones, 81% of them singletons, with approximately 9% in the top ten. The sequenced material came from PBMCs or T cells enriched from blood (not recorded which). The chain couples TRBV6-1 to TRBJ1-6; maybe TRBD1 (5 bases). This TCR came from a woman in her fifties or sixties with acute COVID-19. The CDR3 DNA follows: TGTGCCAGCAGTGAATACAGGAATTCACCCCTCCACTTT. It is translated as CASSEYRNSPLHF.